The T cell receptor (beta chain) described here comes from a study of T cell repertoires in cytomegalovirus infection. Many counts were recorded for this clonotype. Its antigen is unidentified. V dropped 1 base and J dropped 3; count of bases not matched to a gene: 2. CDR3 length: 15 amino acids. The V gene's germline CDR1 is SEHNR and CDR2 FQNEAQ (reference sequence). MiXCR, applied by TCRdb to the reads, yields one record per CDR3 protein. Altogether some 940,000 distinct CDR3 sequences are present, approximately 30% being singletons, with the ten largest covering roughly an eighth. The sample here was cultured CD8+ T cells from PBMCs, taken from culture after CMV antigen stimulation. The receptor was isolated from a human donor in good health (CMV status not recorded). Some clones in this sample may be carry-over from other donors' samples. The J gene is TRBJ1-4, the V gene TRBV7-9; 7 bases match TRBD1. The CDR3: CASSLDGQANEKLFF. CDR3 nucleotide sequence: TGTGCCAGCAGCTTAGACGGACAGGCTAATGAAAAACTGTTTTTT.